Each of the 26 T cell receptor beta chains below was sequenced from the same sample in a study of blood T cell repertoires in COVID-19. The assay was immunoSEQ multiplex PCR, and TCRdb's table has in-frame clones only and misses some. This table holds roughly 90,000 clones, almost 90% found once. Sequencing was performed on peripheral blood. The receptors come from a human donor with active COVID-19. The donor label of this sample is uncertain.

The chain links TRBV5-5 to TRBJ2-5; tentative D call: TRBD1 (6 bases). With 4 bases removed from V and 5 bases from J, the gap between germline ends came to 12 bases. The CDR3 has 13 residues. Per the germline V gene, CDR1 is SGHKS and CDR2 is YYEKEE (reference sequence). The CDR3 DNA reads TGTGCCAGCAGCCCACAGGGAGAGGAGACCCAGTACTTC. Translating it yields CASSPQGEETQYF.

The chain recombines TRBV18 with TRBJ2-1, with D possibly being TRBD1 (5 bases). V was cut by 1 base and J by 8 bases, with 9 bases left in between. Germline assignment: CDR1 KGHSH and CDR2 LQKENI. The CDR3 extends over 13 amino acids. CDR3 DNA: TGTGCCAGCTCACCACAGACAGTTCATGAGCAGTTCTTC. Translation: CASSPQTVHEQFF.

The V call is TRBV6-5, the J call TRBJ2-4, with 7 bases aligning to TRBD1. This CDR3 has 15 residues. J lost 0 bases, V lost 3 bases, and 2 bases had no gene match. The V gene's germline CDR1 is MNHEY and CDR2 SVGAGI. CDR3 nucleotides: TGTGCCAGCAGTTATCAGGGGGTAGCCAAAAACATTCAGTACTTC. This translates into CASSYQGVAKNIQYF.

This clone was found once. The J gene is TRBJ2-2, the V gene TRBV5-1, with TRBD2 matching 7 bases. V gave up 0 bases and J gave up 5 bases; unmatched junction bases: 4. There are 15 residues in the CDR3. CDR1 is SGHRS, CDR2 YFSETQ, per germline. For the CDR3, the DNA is TGCGCCAGCAGCTTGGCCGGGGGGAGGACCGGGGAGCTGTTTTTT. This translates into CASSLAGGRTGELFF.

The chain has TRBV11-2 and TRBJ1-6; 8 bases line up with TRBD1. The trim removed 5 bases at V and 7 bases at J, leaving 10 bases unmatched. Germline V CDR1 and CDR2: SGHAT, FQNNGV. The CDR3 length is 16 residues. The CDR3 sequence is CASSPTGGLGNSPLHF. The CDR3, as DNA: TGTGCCAGCAGCCCAACAGGGGGTTTGGGGAATTCACCCCTCCACTTT.

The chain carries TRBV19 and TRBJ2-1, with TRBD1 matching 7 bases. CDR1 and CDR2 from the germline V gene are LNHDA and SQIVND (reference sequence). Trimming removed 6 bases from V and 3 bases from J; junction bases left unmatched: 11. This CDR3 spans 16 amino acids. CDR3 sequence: CASSATGSALYNEQFF. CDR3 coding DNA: TGTGCCAGTAGCGCGACAGGGAGCGCTCTCTACAATGAGCAGTTCTTC. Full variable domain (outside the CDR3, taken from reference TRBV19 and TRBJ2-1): DGGITQSPKYLFRKEGQNVTLSCEQNLNHDAMYWYRQDPGQGLRLIYYSQIVNDFQKGDIAEGYSVSREKKESFPLTVTSAQKNPTAFYLCASSATGSALYNEQFFGPGTRLTVL.

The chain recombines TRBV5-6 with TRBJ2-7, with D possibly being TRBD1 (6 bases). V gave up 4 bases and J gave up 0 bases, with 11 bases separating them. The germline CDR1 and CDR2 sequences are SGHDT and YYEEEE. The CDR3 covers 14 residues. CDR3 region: CASSTTGNSYEQYF. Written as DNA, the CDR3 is TGTGCCAGCAGCACCACAGGGAACTCCTACGAGCAGTACTTC.

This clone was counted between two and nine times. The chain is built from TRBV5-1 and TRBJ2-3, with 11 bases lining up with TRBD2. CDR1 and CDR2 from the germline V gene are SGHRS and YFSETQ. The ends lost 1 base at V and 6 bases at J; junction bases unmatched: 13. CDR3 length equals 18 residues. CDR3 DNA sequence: TGCGCCAGCAGCTTGCAGGGCTCTAGCGGGGGGCGTCGGGATACGCAGTATTTT. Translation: CASSLQGSSGGRRDTQYF.

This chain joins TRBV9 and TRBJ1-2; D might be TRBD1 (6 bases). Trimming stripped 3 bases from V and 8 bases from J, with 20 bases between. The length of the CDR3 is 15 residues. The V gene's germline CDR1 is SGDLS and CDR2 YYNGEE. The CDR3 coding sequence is TGTGCCAGCAGCGCCCAACCAGGGGTCGGGAGGGGCTACACCTTC. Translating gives CASSAQPGVGRGYTF.

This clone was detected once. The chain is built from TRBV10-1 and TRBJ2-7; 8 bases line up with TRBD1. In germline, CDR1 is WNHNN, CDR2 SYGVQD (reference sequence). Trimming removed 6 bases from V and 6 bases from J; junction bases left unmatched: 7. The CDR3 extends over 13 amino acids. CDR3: CASSQGTGLEQYF. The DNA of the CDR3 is TGCGCCAGCAGCCAGGGGACAGGCCTCGAGCAGTACTTC.

CDR3 sequence reads: CASRKDRVAEAFF. CDR3 sequence (DNA): TGTGCCAGCAGGAAGGACAGGGTCGCTGAAGCTTTCTTT. The genes are TRBV7-9 and TRBJ1-1, with 8 positions matching TRBD1. The CDR3 runs to 13 residues. The germline V gene encodes CDR1 SEHNR and CDR2 FQNEAQ (reference sequence). V trimming: 6 bases; J trimming: 6 bases; junction bases outside the gene matches: 6. Full variable domain (remainder filled in from reference TRBV7-9 and TRBJ1-1): DTGVSQNPRHKITKRGQNVTFRCDPISEHNRLYWYRQTLGQGPEFLTYFQNEAQLEKSRLLSDRFSAERPKGSFSTLEIQRTEQGDSAMYLCASRKDRVAEAFFGQGTRLTVV.

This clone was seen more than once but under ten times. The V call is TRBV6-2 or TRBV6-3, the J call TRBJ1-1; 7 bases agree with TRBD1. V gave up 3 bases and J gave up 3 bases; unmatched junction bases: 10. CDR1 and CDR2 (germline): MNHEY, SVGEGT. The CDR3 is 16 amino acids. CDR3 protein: CASSYEEGARHTEAFF. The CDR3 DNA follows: TGTGCCAGCAGTTATGAGGAGGGGGCGCGTCACACTGAAGCTTTCTTT.

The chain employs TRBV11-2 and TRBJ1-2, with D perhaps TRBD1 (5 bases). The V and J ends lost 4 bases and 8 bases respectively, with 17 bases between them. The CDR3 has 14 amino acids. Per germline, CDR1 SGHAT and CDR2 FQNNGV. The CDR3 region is CASSSSGGSEGYTF. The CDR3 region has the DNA TGTGCCAGCAGCTCCAGCGGGGGGTCAGAGGGCTACACCTTC.

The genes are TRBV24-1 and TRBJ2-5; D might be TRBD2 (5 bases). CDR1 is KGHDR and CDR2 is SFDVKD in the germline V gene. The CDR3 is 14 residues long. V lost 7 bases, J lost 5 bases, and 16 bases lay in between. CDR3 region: CATSGDGVEETQYF. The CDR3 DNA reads TGTGCCACCAGCGGTGACGGGGTCGAGGAGACCCAGTACTTC.

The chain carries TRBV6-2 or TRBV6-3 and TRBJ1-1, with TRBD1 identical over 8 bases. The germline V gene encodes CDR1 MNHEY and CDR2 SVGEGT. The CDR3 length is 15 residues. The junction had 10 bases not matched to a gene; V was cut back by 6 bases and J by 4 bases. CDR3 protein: CASSSTGARSTEAFF. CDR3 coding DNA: TGTGCCAGCAGCTCGACAGGGGCGCGTTCCACTGAAGCTTTCTTT.

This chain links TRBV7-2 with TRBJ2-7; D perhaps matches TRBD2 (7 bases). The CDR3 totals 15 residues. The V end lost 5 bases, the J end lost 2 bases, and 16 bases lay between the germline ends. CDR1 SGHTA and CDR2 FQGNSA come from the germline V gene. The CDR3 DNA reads TGTGCCAGCAGCCGGGGAGGGACATCTGCCTACGAGCAGTACTTC. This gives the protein CASSRGGTSAYEQYF. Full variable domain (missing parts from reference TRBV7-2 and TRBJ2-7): GAGVSQSPSNKVTEKGKDVELRCDPISGHTALYWYRQSLGQGLEFLIYFQGNSAPDKSGLPSDRFSAERTGGSVSTLTIQRTQQEDSAVYLCASSRGGTSAYEQYFGPGTRLTVT.

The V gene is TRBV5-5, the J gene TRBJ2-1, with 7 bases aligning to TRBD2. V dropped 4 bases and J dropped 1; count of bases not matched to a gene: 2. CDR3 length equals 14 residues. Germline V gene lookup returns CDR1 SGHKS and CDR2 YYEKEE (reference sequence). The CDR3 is CASSLGGSYNEQFF. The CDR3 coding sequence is TGTGCCAGCAGCCTCGGGGGGTCCTACAATGAGCAGTTCTTC.

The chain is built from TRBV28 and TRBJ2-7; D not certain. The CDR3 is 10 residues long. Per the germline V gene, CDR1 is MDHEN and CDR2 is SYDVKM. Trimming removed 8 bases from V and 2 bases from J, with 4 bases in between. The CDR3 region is CASGPYEQYF. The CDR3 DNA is TGTGCCAGCGGGCCCTACGAGCAGTACTTC.

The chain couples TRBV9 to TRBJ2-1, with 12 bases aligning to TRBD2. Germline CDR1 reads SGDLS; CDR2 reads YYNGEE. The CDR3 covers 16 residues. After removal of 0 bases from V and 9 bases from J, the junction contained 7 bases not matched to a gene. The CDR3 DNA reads TGTGCCAGCAGCGTAGGTTGGAGGACTAGCGGGGTTGAGCAGTTCTTC. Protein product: CASSVGWRTSGVEQFF. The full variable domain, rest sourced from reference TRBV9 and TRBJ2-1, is DSGVTQTPKHLITATGQRVTLRCSPRSGDLSVYWYQQSLDQGLQFLIQYYNGEERAKGNILERFSAQQFPDLHSELNLSSLELGDSALYFCASSVGWRTSGVEQFFGPGTRLTVL.

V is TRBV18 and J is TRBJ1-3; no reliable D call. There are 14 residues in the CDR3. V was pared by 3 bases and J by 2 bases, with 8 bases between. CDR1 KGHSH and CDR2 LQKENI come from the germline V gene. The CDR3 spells CASSPTAPGNTIYF. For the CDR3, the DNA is TGTGCCAGCTCACCCACAGCTCCTGGAAACACCATATATTTT.

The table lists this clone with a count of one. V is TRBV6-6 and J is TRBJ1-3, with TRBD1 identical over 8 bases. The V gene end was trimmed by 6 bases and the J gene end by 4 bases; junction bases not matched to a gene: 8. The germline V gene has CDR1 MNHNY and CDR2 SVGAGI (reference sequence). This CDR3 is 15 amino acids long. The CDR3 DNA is TGTGCCAGCAGGCAGACAGGGGAAGGGGGAAACACCATATATTTT. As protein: CASRQTGEGGNTIYF.

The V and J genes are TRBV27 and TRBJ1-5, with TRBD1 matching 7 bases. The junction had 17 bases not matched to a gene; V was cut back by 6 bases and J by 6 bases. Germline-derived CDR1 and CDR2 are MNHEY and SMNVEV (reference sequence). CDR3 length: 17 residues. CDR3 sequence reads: CASSTLLDRTRGQPQHF. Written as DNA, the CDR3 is TGTGCCAGCAGCACCTTGTTGGACAGGACCCGGGGTCAGCCCCAGCATTTT.

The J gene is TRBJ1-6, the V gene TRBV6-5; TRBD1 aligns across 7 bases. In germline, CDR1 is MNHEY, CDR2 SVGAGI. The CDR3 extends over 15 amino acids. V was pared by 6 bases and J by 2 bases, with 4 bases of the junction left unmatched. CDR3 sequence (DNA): TGTGCCAGCAGACCCGACAGGGCCTATAATTCACCCCTCCACTTT. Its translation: CASRPDRAYNSPLHF.

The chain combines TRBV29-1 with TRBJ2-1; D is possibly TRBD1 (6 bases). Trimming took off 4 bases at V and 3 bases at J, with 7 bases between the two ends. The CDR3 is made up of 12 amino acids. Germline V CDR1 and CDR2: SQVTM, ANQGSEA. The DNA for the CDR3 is TGCAGCGTTGGACAGGTCTACAATGAGCAGTTCTTC. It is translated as CSVGQVYNEQFF.

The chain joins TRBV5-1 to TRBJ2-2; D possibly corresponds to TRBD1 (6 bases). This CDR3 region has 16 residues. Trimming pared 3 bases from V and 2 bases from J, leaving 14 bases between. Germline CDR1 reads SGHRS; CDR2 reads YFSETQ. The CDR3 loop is CASSSSRTANTGELFF. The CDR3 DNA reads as TGCGCCAGCAGCTCTAGTAGGACAGCCAACACCGGGGAGCTGTTTTTT.

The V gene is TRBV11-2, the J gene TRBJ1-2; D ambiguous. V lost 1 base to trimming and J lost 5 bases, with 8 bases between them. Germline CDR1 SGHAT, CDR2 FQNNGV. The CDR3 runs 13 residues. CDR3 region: CASSLGEIYGYTF. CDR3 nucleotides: TGTGCCAGCAGCTTAGGGGAGATATATGGCTACACCTTC. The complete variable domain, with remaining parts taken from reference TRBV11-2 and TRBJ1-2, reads EAGVAQSPRYKIIEKRQSVAFWCNPISGHATLYWYQQILGQGPKLLIQFQNNGVVDDSQLPKDRFSAERLKGVDSTLKIQPAKLEDSAVYLCASSLGEIYGYTFGSGTRLTVV.